Each of the 28 T cell receptor beta chains below was sequenced from the same sample in a study of CD4+ T cells in melanoma. The assay was immunoSEQ multiplex PCR, and TCRdb's table has in-frame clones only and misses some. The table lists about 110,000 clones, around 92% of them singletons. Sequencing was carried out using peripheral blood. These receptors were obtained from a human donor with melanoma.

The chain combines TRBV27 with TRBJ2-3; perhaps TRBD1 as D (5 bases). Germline CDR1 is MNHEY and CDR2 is SMNVEV (reference sequence). Trimming removed 4 bases from V and 0 bases from J, with 14 bases in between. There are 16 residues in the CDR3. In nucleotides, the CDR3 is TGTGCCAGCAGTTCGCTCCAGGGAATTAGCACAGATACGCAGTATTTT. Translation gives CASSSLQGISTDTQYF.

This chain uses TRBV2 with TRBJ1-2; TRBD1 matches at 8 bases. This CDR3 is built from 14 residues. Germline V lookup: CDR1 SNHLY, CDR2 FYNNEI. V gave up 7 bases and J gave up 3 bases; unmatched junction bases: 7. The CDR3 reads CASTLGQVYYGYTF. CDR3 DNA sequence: TGTGCCAGCACCCTGGGACAGGTTTACTATGGCTACACCTTC.

J is TRBJ1-2 and V is TRBV28, with D hard to call. The V end lost 8 bases, the J end lost 6 bases, and 16 bases lay between the germline ends. Looked up from germline, CDR1 is MDHEN and CDR2 is SYDVKM. The CDR3 contains 13 residues. Here the CDR3 reads CASYAYRDDGYTF. CDR3 DNA sequence: TGTGCCAGCTACGCCTATAGGGATGATGGCTACACCTTC.

The chain uses TRBV7-9 and TRBJ2-1; D not certain. The germline V and J ends were trimmed by 6 bases and 5 bases, with 5 bases remaining between them. In germline, CDR1 is SEHNR, CDR2 FQNEAQ (reference sequence). The length of the CDR3 is 11 residues. The CDR3 is CASRYDNEQFF. The CDR3 bases are TGTGCCAGCAGATATGACAATGAGCAGTTCTTC.

The chain uses TRBV18 and TRBJ2-5; a weak D match, TRBD2 (6 bases). The ends were cut back, 1 base at V and 2 bases at J, with 20 bases in the middle. CDR3 length: 18 residues. The germline V gene has CDR1 KGHSH and CDR2 LQKENI. In DNA, the CDR3 is TGTGCCAGCTCACCACGGGTTATGCTAGGAGGGATGCAAGAGACCCAGTACTTC. It translates to CASSPRVMLGGMQETQYF. Full variable domain (outside the CDR3, taken from reference TRBV18 and TRBJ2-5): NAGVMQNPRHLVRRRGQEARLRCSPMKGHSHVYWYRQLPEEGLKFMVYLQKENIIDESGMPKERFSAEFPKEGPSILRIQQVVRGDSAAYFCASSPRVMLGGMQETQYFGPGTRLLVL.

The chain recombines TRBV5-4 with TRBJ2-6; D may be TRBD2 (6 bases). This CDR3 region has 15 residues. Looked up from germline, CDR1 is SGHNT and CDR2 is YYREEE (reference sequence). The V and J ends lost 2 bases and 4 bases respectively, with 10 bases between them. CDR3 loop: CASSFRGLGANVLTF. CDR3 in DNA: TGTGCCAGCAGCTTTCGGGGGTTAGGGGCCAACGTCCTGACTTTC.

The count of this clone is one. The chain has TRBV7-3 and TRBJ2-7, with a weak D call TRBD2 (5 bases). V lost 5 bases and J 5 bases, leaving 19 bases between the germline ends. Germline CDR1 and CDR2: SGHTA and FQGTGA. The CDR3 loop spans 15 amino acids. In DNA form, the CDR3 reads TGTGCCAGCAGCCCCGGCGGAGGTAGGCTCGACGAGCAGTACTTC. Its translation is CASSPGGGRLDEQYF.

V gene TRBV5-6 combines with J gene TRBJ2-5; D could derive from TRBD1 or TRBD2 (5 bases each). The CDR3 has 15 amino acids. The V gene lost 4 bases and the J gene lost 5 bases, with 18 bases spanning the gap. Germline assignment: CDR1 SGHDT and CDR2 YYEEEE. Here the CDR3 reads CASSLPGRVLETQYF. DNA of the CDR3: TGTGCCAGCAGCCTCCCGGGGCGAGTATTGGAGACCCAGTACTTC.

The chain carries TRBV9 and TRBJ1-4, with D possibly TRBD1 on 6 matching bases. The V gene lost 4 bases and the J gene lost 5 bases, with 15 bases spanning the gap. This CDR3 comprises 15 residues. Germline V gene sequence: CDR1 SGDLS, CDR2 YYNGEE. The CDR3, as DNA: TGTGCCAGCAGCCTGGGGGCCCTAGGGAATGAAAAACTGTTTTTT. Translation gives CASSLGALGNEKLFF.

This chain connects TRBV19 to TRBJ2-5; D is ambiguous. Germline CDR1 is LNHDA and CDR2 is SQIVND (reference sequence). There are 11 residues in the CDR3. V gave up 10 bases and J gave up 5 bases, with 11 bases separating them. The CDR3: CATSLGETQYF. For the CDR3, the DNA is TGTGCCACCTCCTTGGGCGAGACCCAGTACTTC.

CDR3 residues: CASSFRQGTYEQYF. The DNA for the CDR3 is TGTGCCAGCAGCTTTCGACAGGGGACCTACGAGCAGTACTTC. The V and J genes are TRBV7-2 and TRBJ2-7, with 8 bases fitting TRBD1. V lost 3 bases, J lost 2 bases, and 3 bases stayed unmatched. Germline V gene data show CDR1 as SGHTA and CDR2 as FQGNSA. The CDR3 covers 14 residues.

The chain employs TRBV7-6 and TRBJ2-1, with D possibly called TRBD1 or TRBD2 (7 bases each). V lost 7 bases, J lost 0 bases, and 16 bases lay in between. The V gene's germline CDR1 is SGHVS and CDR2 FNYEAQ. The CDR3 is 16 residues long. CDR3 region: CASIKGASGSYNEQFF. The CDR3 nucleotides read TGTGCCAGCATCAAGGGGGCTAGCGGCTCCTACAATGAGCAGTTCTTC.

The chain employs TRBV5-1 and TRBJ1-5; no clear D. Deletions cut 2 bases from V and 5 bases from J, with 8 bases between. The CDR3 runs 13 residues. Looked up from germline, CDR1 is SGHRS and CDR2 is YFSETQ. The CDR3 sequence: CASSFGYDQPQHF. Here the CDR3 DNA reads TGCGCCAGCAGCTTTGGTTACGATCAGCCCCAGCATTTT.

This clone has just a few counts. This chain connects TRBV6-5 to TRBJ1-5, with D hard to call. This CDR3 has 14 residues. CDR1 and CDR2 (germline): MNHEY, SVGAGI. V was shortened by 6 bases and J by 0 bases, with 9 bases between the two germline ends. DNA of the CDR3: TGTGCCAGCAGCCAGTCTTATAGCAATCAGCCCCAGCATTTT. Translated, it gives CASSQSYSNQPQHF.

The J gene is TRBJ2-7, the V gene TRBV7-9; D may be TRBD1 (5 bases). The CDR3 has 15 residues. Trimming removed 5 bases from V and 1 base from J, with 15 bases in between. The V gene's germline CDR1 is SEHNR and CDR2 FQNEAQ (reference sequence). CDR3 nucleotides: TGTGCCAGCAGCCTACCCGTACAGGCGTCCTACGAGCAGTACTTC. Protein: CASSLPVQASYEQYF. Filled out from reference TRBV7-9 and TRBJ2-7, the complete variable domain reads DTGVSQNPRHKITKRGQNVTFRCDPISEHNRLYWYRQTLGQGPEFLTYFQNEAQLEKSRLLSDRFSAERPKGSFSTLEIQRTEQGDSAMYLCASSLPVQASYEQYFGPGTRLTVT.

This rearrangement joins TRBV4-1 to TRBJ2-4; D might be TRBD2 (6 bases). There are 17 residues in the CDR3. Germline CDR1 and CDR2: MGHRA and YSYEKL. The germline V and J ends were trimmed by 0 bases and 1 base, with 13 bases remaining between them. CDR3 coding DNA: TGCGCCAGCAGCCAAGATCCAGGGACTTCGGCCAAAAACATTCAGTACTTC. It translates to CASSQDPGTSAKNIQYF.

The rearrangement uses TRBV19 and TRBJ1-5, with TRBD1 identical over 8 bases. CDR1 LNHDA and CDR2 SQIVND come from the germline V gene (reference sequence). The V segment lost 7 bases and the J segment 8 bases; nucleotides outside the gene matches: 10. This CDR3 spans 14 amino acids. The CDR3 DNA reads TGTGCCAGTAATGACAGGGGTTCAATTGAGCCCCAGCATTTT. Amino acid sequence: CASNDRGSIEPQHF. Full variable domain (outside the CDR3, taken from reference TRBV19 and TRBJ1-5): DGGITQSPKYLFRKEGQNVTLSCEQNLNHDAMYWYRQDPGQGLRLIYYSQIVNDFQKGDIAEGYSVSREKKESFPLTVTSAQKNPTAFYLCASNDRGSIEPQHFGDGTRLSIL.

The V call is TRBV29-1, the J call TRBJ2-5; maybe TRBD2 (6 bases). Per germline, CDR1 SQVTM and CDR2 ANQGSEA. There are 13 residues in the CDR3. Trimming took off 4 bases at V and 5 bases at J, with 14 bases between the two ends. The CDR3 DNA sequence: TGCAGCGTTGGGGGGACTCCCTCGGAGACCCAGTACTTC. This translates into CSVGGTPSETQYF.

This sequence joins TRBV7-2 and TRBJ1-2, with 9 bases matching TRBD1. The germline CDR1 and CDR2 sequences are SGHTA and FQGNSA. The CDR3 covers 15 residues. J lost 4 bases, V lost 5 bases, and 8 bases had no gene match. The CDR3 region has the DNA TGTGCCAGCAGCCTAACACAGGGGGCAGGCTATGGCTACACCTTC. Encoded protein: CASSLTQGAGYGYTF. Drawing the rest from reference TRBV7-2 and TRBJ1-2, the complete variable domain is GAGVSQSPSNKVTEKGKDVELRCDPISGHTALYWYRQSLGQGLEFLIYFQGNSAPDKSGLPSDRFSAERTGGSVSTLTIQRTQQEDSAVYLCASSLTQGAGYGYTFGSGTRLTVV.

The V and J genes are TRBV28 and TRBJ2-7, with 7 bases aligning to TRBD1. Trimming took 6 bases from V and 2 from J; bases not matched to a gene: 4. CDR3 length equals 13 residues. From germline, CDR1 is MDHEN and CDR2 SYDVKM. The CDR3 protein is CASRGGQTYEQYF. CDR3 in DNA: TGTGCCAGCAGAGGGGGACAGACCTACGAGCAGTACTTC.

The chain has TRBV5-4 and TRBJ1-4; D remains unclear. Per germline, CDR1 SGHNT and CDR2 YYREEE (reference sequence). Trimming left V 0 bases short and J 0 bases short, with 9 bases between. The CDR3 spans 16 residues. The CDR3 region is CASSLGEVTTNEKLFF. The CDR3 DNA reads as TGTGCCAGCAGCTTGGGGGAGGTTACAACTAATGAAAAACTGTTTTTT.

The chain carries TRBV2 and TRBJ2-3; D is ambiguous. The CDR3 loop spans 14 amino acids. Germline values: CDR1 SNHLY, CDR2 FYNNEI. V lost 5 bases and J 6 bases, leaving 15 bases between the germline ends. The CDR3 protein is CASSLTLPGDTQYF. The CDR3 region has the DNA TGTGCCAGCAGTTTGACTCTCCCCGGGGATACGCAGTATTTT. Full variable domain (missing parts from reference TRBV2 and TRBJ2-3): EPEVTQTPSHQVTQMGQEVILRCVPISNHLYFYWYRQILGQKVEFLVSFYNNEISEKSEIFDDQFSVERPDGSNFTLKIRSTKLEDSAMYFCASSLTLPGDTQYFGPGTRLTVL.

This clone was seen a single time. This chain joins TRBV7-9 and TRBJ1-1; 7 bases are shared with TRBD1. Germline CDR1 SEHNR, CDR2 FQNEAQ (reference sequence). This CDR3 spans 13 amino acids. J lost 2 bases, V lost 6 bases, and 3 bases had no gene match. CDR3 nucleotide sequence: TGTGCCAGCAGTCGGGACAGCAACACTGAAGCTTTCTTT. It specifies CASSRDSNTEAFF.

J is TRBJ1-5 and V is TRBV19; D is unresolved. V was pared by 8 bases and J by 1 base, with 18 bases between. Per the germline V gene, CDR1 is LNHDA and CDR2 is SQIVND (reference sequence). This CDR3 is built from 16 residues. CDR3 bases: TGTGCCAGTGCCCCTCGTAGTCTCGCAAGCAATCAGCCCCAGCATTTT. This translates into CASAPRSLASNQPQHF.

The CDR3 DNA follows: TGTGCCAGCAGCCAAGGCGTGTCACAGTTGAACACTGAAGCTTTCTTT. Amino acids: CASSQGVSQLNTEAFF. This chain links TRBV4-2 with TRBJ1-1; D not resolved. There are 16 residues in the CDR3. Germline CDR1 LGHNA, CDR2 YNFKEQ. V gave up 1 base and J gave up 0 bases, with 12 bases separating them.

The chain uses TRBV27 and TRBJ1-1; a possible D gene is TRBD1 (6 bases). The V gene's germline CDR1 is MNHEY and CDR2 SMNVEV (reference sequence). The CDR3 length is 13 residues. V was pared by 6 bases and J by 3 bases, with 11 bases between. CDR3 in amino acids: CASRLRGDTEAFF. DNA for the CDR3: TGTGCCAGCAGACTCAGGGGCGACACTGAAGCTTTCTTT.

The chain employs TRBV18 and TRBJ1-1; weak D call: TRBD1 (6 bases). The V end lost 3 bases, the J end lost 1 base, and 12 bases lay between the germline ends. The CDR3 is made up of 15 amino acids. In germline, CDR1 is KGHSH, CDR2 LQKENI. CDR3 nucleotides: TGTGCCAGCTCACCCCAAATGACAGGGAACACTGAAGCTTTCTTT. It specifies CASSPQMTGNTEAFF.

The CDR3 DNA sequence: TGTGCCAGCAGCCCTAGCTCCGGGTTTTTCTCCTACAATGAGCAGTTCTTC. It yields the protein CASSPSSGFFSYNEQFF. The rearrangement uses TRBV11-3 and TRBJ2-1, with D perhaps matching TRBD2 (5 bases). The CDR3 is made up of 17 amino acids. The germline V and J ends were trimmed by 5 bases and 0 bases, with 17 bases remaining between them. CDR1 and CDR2 (germline): SGHNT, YENEEA.